The next 15 T cell receptor beta chains were all read from a single sample in a study of shared clonotypes between healthy human individuals. Data came from immunoSEQ multiplex PCR; TCRdb stores just in-frame clones and leaves some out. The sample lists over 2 million clones; approximately 95% were seen once. The sample was naive CD4+ T cells sorted from blood. Sample subset: CD45RA+ positively selected. The receptor set was obtained from a man between 18 and 29 years old in good health.

This clone was seen just once. The gene calls are TRBV30 and TRBJ1-4; TRBD1 is a possible D gene (5 bases). V was cut by 1 base and J by 3 bases, with 12 bases left in between. Germline lookup yields CDR1 GTSNPN and CDR2 SVGIG (reference sequence). The CDR3 runs 15 residues. CDR3 bases: TGTGCCTGGAGTGCCCGGCAGGGTCCTAATGAAAAACTGTTTTTT. This sequence encodes CAWSARQGPNEKLFF.

The chain recombines TRBV12-5 with TRBJ2-1, with D unclear. The germline V gene encodes CDR1 LGHNT and CDR2 FRNRAP. The CDR3 contains 13 residues. V lost 7 bases to trimming and J lost 1 base, with 8 bases between them. CDR3 nucleotides: TGTGCTAGTGTTAAACAGTCCTACAATGAGCAGTTCTTC. Amino acids: CASVKQSYNEQFF. The full variable domain, with the rest looked up from reference TRBV12-5 and TRBJ2-1, is DARVTQTPRHKVTEMGQEVTMRCQPILGHNTVFWYRQTMMQGLELLAYFRNRAPLDDSGMPKDRFSAEMPDATLATLKIQPSEPRDSAVYFCASVKQSYNEQFFGPGTRLTVL.

The chain employs TRBV5-4 and TRBJ2-7; 11 nucleotides agree with TRBD1. Unmatched junction bases numbered 9, after V lost 4 bases and J lost 6 bases. The CDR3 covers 15 residues. CDR1 is SGHNT and CDR2 is YYREEE in the germline V gene (reference sequence). The CDR3 protein is CASSLRTGGEGEQYF. The CDR3 coding sequence is TGTGCCAGCAGCCTCCGGACAGGGGGCGAGGGCGAGCAGTACTTC.

The V gene is TRBV4-2, the J gene TRBJ2-2; D may be TRBD1 (5 bases). Germline-derived CDR1 and CDR2 are LGHNA and YNFKEQ. This CDR3 spans 16 amino acids. Trimming pared 4 bases from V and 1 base from J, leaving 13 bases between. This chain's CDR3 is CASSLTDSQNTGELFF. The DNA for the CDR3 is TGTGCCAGCAGCCTGACCGACAGCCAGAACACCGGGGAGCTGTTTTTT.

This chain joins TRBV5-4 and TRBJ1-2; TRBD1 matches at 9 bases. Losses at the gene ends were 3 bases for V and 2 bases for J; bases not matched to a gene: 5. CDR1 and CDR2 (germline): SGHNT, YYREEE (reference sequence). CDR3 length: 15 residues. The DNA of the CDR3 is TGTGCCAGCAGCTCTTCCGGGACAGGGAACTATGGCTACACCTTC. It encodes CASSSSGTGNYGYTF. The full variable domain, completed using reference TRBV5-4 and TRBJ1-2, is ETGVTQSPTHLIKTRGQQVTLRCSSQSGHNTVSWYQQALGQGPQFIFQYYREEENGRGNFPPRFSGLQFPNYSSELNVNALELDDSALYLCASSSSGTGNYGYTFGSGTRLTVV.

The V and J genes are TRBV18 and TRBJ2-7; tentative D call: TRBD1 (6 bases). V was clipped by 2 bases and J by 5 bases, with 19 bases between them. Germline CDR1 and CDR2: KGHSH and LQKENI. CDR3 length equals 16 residues. The CDR3 DNA reads as TGTGCCAGCTCACCAACAACAGGGAATACGTTCCACGAGCAGTACTTC. Its protein is CASSPTTGNTFHEQYF.

The chain uses TRBV6-5 and TRBJ2-5; D not certain. CDR3 length: 11 amino acids. The germline CDR1 and CDR2 sequences are MNHEY and SVGAGI. Trimming left V 8 bases short and J 5 bases short, with 9 bases between. CDR3 coding DNA: TGTGCCAGCGGCTTAACCGAGACCCAGTACTTC. Translation gives CASGLTETQYF.

The chain carries TRBV28 and TRBJ1-2; 9 bases map to TRBD1. Germline CDR1 and CDR2: MDHEN and SYDVKM. V was pared by 8 bases and J by 6 bases, with 4 bases of the junction left unmatched. The CDR3 length is 12 residues. In nucleotides, the CDR3 is TGTGCCAGCCTAACAGGGGGCGATGGCTACACCTTC. It specifies CASLTGGDGYTF.

This chain joins TRBV6-1 and TRBJ2-7, with D possibly matching TRBD1 (6 bases). Trimming took 8 bases from V and 0 from J, leaving 14 bases between them. The CDR3 loop spans 14 amino acids. CDR1 and CDR2 from the germline V gene are MNHNS and SASEGT. The CDR3: CASFYGGISYEQYF. CDR3 DNA: TGTGCCAGCTTTTATGGGGGCATCTCCTACGAGCAGTACTTC.

This chain connects TRBV6-1 to TRBJ2-2, with TRBD2 matching 8 bases. J lost 0 bases, V lost 7 bases, and 4 bases had no gene match. Per germline, CDR1 MNHNS and CDR2 SASEGT. The CDR3 runs 15 residues. In DNA, the CDR3 is TGTGCCAGCACTAAAGCGGGGGCGAACACCGGGGAGCTGTTTTTT. Translated, it gives CASTKAGANTGELFF.

The chain links TRBV5-6 to TRBJ1-5; tentative D call: TRBD1 (5 bases). The germline V gene encodes CDR1 SGHDT and CDR2 YYEEEE. The ends were cut back, 1 base at V and 1 base at J, with 6 bases in the middle. This CDR3 region has 14 residues. This chain's CDR3 is CASSLRGSNQPQHF. DNA of the CDR3: TGTGCCAGCAGCTTGCGGGGGAGCAATCAGCCCCAGCATTTT.

V and J are TRBV7-2 and TRBJ2-2; no definite D call. Trimming stripped 0 bases from V and 8 bases from J, with 10 bases between. CDR1 and CDR2 (germline): SGHTA, FQGNSA. The CDR3 runs to 14 residues. CDR3 sequence: CASSLASRTGELFF. In DNA, the CDR3 is TGTGCCAGCAGCTTAGCGTCTAGGACGGGGGAGCTGTTTTTT.

The chain links TRBV7-9 to TRBJ2-7, with 11 positions matching TRBD2. Germline V gives CDR1 SEHNR, CDR2 FQNEAQ (reference sequence). J was trimmed by 1 base and V by 4 bases; bases with no gene match: 6. The CDR3 is made up of 16 amino acids. The CDR3 here is CASSSLGTSGSYEQYF. DNA of the CDR3: TGTGCCAGCAGCTCCTTGGGGACTAGCGGATCCTACGAGCAGTACTTC.

Comments on this clone: The identical CDR3 is also encoded by other nucleotide sequences in the sample. This chain joins TRBV28 and TRBJ1-2, with 8 bases that match TRBD1. V shed 5 bases, J shed 5 bases, and the junction held 7 bases outside the gene matches. The CDR3 contains 14 residues. CDR1 and CDR2 (germline): MDHEN, SYDVKM. CDR3 in DNA: TGTGCCAGCAGTAGTCAGGGGGCTGGTTATGGCTACACCTTC. Its translation: CASSSQGAGYGYTF.

Remarks on this clone: The same CDR3 is also encoded by other DNA sequences in this sample. The chain recombines TRBV5-1 with TRBJ2-1; no clear D. V was pared by 2 bases and J by 0 bases, with 9 bases between. This CDR3 is built from 15 residues. Germline CDR1 and CDR2: SGHRS and YFSETQ. The CDR3 DNA follows: TGCGCCAGCAGCTTAGGAACCAGCTCCTACAATGAGCAGTTCTTC. Its protein is CASSLGTSSYNEQFF.